The 2 T cell receptor beta chains below all came from one sample that was sequenced in a study of shared clonotypes between healthy human individuals. Method: immunoSEQ multiplex PCR; TCRdb's copy keeps in-frame clones and lacks some. The top ten clones hold 1.8% of a sample with almost 750,000 clones, around 70% of them seen once. The sample taken for sequencing was memory CD4+ T cells sorted from blood. Subset noted: CD45RA-negative fraction. Receptors originate from a woman younger than 45 in good health.

The chain carries TRBV7-9 and TRBJ1-5; D is uncertain. Trimming removed 1 base from V and 4 bases from J, with 8 bases in between. Germline CDR1 is SEHNR and CDR2 is FQNEAQ (reference sequence). This CDR3 comprises 14 residues. DNA of the CDR3: TGTGCCAGCAGCTTAGGGTTCGGTAATCAGCCCCAGCATTTT. It is translated as CASSLGFGNQPQHF.

This clone appeared once. This chain joins TRBV29-1 and TRBJ1-2, with D unclear. The CDR3 contains 12 residues. CDR1 is SQVTM, CDR2 ANQGSEA, per germline. V was cut by 4 bases and J by 5 bases, with 11 bases left in between. CDR3 coding DNA: TGCAGCGTTGCCGACATAGGGTATGGCTACACCTTC. Its protein product is CSVADIGYGYTF.